The clone carrying this TCR beta chain was detected many times. Its antigen is not known. This sample was included in a study of human T cells and chemical hapten exposure. About the research overall: Per-sample variation in TCR yield stemmed mainly from small pooled library volume differences.

The germline V gene encodes CDR1 SGHRS and CDR2 YFSETQ. The trim removed 2 bases at V and 1 base at J, leaving 8 bases unmatched. This CDR3 spans 16 amino acids. General study findings and limits: Significantly greater numbers of large CDR3 similarity clusters came from expanded TCRs than from controls.

Time point denoted: patch test 1, 2 weeks after DPC sensitization. The treatment here: therapeutic diphenylcyclopropenone sensitization with weekly scalp DPC. Total RNA came from unfractionated whole blood. TCRdb itself ran the RACE reads through MiXCR, one entry per CDR3 protein. The sample yields around 380,000 distinct CDR3 sequences, 4.8% seen once. The receptor was derived from a woman aged 50 to 60 with alopecia areata. Some clones in this sample may be carry-over from other donors' samples. The input for sequencing was whole blood, taken in connection with sensitization to the hapten diphenylcyclopropenone (DPC). The chain recombines TRBV5-1 with TRBJ1-2; 7 nucleotides agree with TRBD1. This CDR3 reads CASSFRTGPNNYGYTF. CDR3 nucleotide sequence: TGCGCCAGCAGCTTTAGGACAGGTCCCAATAACTATGGCTACACCTTC.